These 31 T cell receptor beta chains share one sample of origin, sequenced in a study of cytomegalovirus exposure and HLA in healthy donors. The PCR had 60 Vbeta and 13 Jbeta primers. Produced via immunoSEQ multiplex PCR; TCRdb's table is partial and in-frame only. The repertoire has fewer than 120,000 clones, around three quarters of them found once; the top ten carry around 1.3%. The sample was PBMCs. These receptors were collected from a woman aged 25 to 39 in good health and CMV-seronegative.

V and J are TRBV10-3 and TRBJ2-5; 12 bases are shared with TRBD2. This CDR3 has 15 amino acids. The germline CDR1 and CDR2 sequences are ENHRY and SYGVKD. J gave up 5 bases and V 4 bases, and 5 bases lay outside the gene matches. The CDR3 region is CAISGPSGRGETQYF. CDR3 coding DNA: TGTGCCATCAGTGGGCCTAGCGGGAGGGGGGAGACCCAGTACTTC.

This clone was seen more than once but under ten times. The V and J genes are TRBV5-6 and TRBJ1-6; 7 positions agree with TRBD1. With V trimmed by 3 bases and J by 5 bases, 2 bases remained unmatched. In germline, CDR1 is SGHDT, CDR2 YYEEEE. The CDR3 length is 14 residues. The CDR3 nucleotides are TGTGCCAGCAGCTGGACAGGAGATAATTCACCCCTCCACTTT. Translating gives CASSWTGDNSPLHF.

This clone was counted only a few times. The chain employs TRBV28 and TRBJ2-7; TRBD2 might be the D (5 bases). Trimming removed 7 bases from V and 1 base from J, with 14 bases in between. This CDR3 has 14 residues. In germline, CDR1 is MDHEN, CDR2 SYDVKM. The CDR3 protein is CASNYLGESYEQYF. The CDR3 nucleotides read TGTGCCAGCAATTATCTCGGGGAATCCTACGAGCAGTACTTC.

This clone came up once. This chain connects TRBV5-8 to TRBJ1-1; 8 bases fit TRBD1. The J segment lost 3 bases and the V segment lost 3 bases, leaving 13 bases of the junction unmatched. The germline gives CDR1 SGHTS, CDR2 YDEGEE. The CDR3 contains 17 residues. This CDR3 reads CASSSRDRPWTDTEAFF. The DNA of the CDR3 is TGTGCCAGCAGCTCCCGGGACAGGCCGTGGACGGACACTGAAGCTTTCTTT.

V gene TRBV5-1 combines with J gene TRBJ1-2; a possible D gene is TRBD1 (6 bases). The CDR3 runs to 12 residues. With 3 bases removed from V and 7 bases from J, the gap between germline ends came to 10 bases. Germline CDR1 SGHRS, CDR2 YFSETQ. The DNA of the CDR3 is TGCGCCAGCAGCTCAGGGGCGCGTGGCTACACCTTC. Protein product: CASSSGARGYTF.

This rearrangement joins TRBV28 to TRBJ1-1; 9 bases are shared with TRBD1. CDR3 length: 14 amino acids. V lost 0 bases and J lost 5; bases outside the gene matches: 1. Germline V gene lookup returns CDR1 MDHEN and CDR2 SYDVKM. CDR3 amino acids: CASSLWTGGTEAFF. Here the CDR3 DNA reads TGTGCCAGCAGTTTATGGACAGGGGGGACTGAAGCTTTCTTT.

This clone was picked up one time. V and J are TRBV7-8 and TRBJ2-1; TRBD2 agrees at 11 bases. CDR1 is SGHVS and CDR2 is FQNEAQ in the germline V gene. The CDR3 runs to 15 residues. V trimming: 5 bases; J trimming: 8 bases; junction bases outside the gene matches: 8. The CDR3 loop is CASSITSGGGDEQFF. CDR3 coding DNA: TGTGCCAGCAGCATAACTAGCGGGGGTGGGGATGAGCAGTTCTTC.

The rearrangement links TRBV28 to TRBJ1-5, with TRBD1 matching 9 bases. The J segment lost 0 bases and the V segment lost 5 bases, leaving 17 bases of the junction unmatched. CDR1 MDHEN and CDR2 SYDVKM come from the germline V gene. The CDR3 length is 20 residues. The CDR3 DNA reads as TGTGCCAGCAGTGTCCGGGACAGGGATTCCCTACGGGATAGCAATCAGCCCCAGCATTTT. It specifies CASSVRDRDSLRDSNQPQHF.

The V call is TRBV5-8, the J call TRBJ1-5; D gene ambiguous. Trimming left V 0 bases short and J 5 bases short, with 6 bases between. This CDR3 has 13 amino acids. Looked up from germline, CDR1 is SGHTS and CDR2 is YDEGEE. The CDR3: CASSLDRYQPQHF. CDR3 nucleotide sequence: TGTGCCAGCAGCTTGGACCGGTATCAGCCCCAGCATTTT.

In this sample, this clone turned up a few times. The V gene is TRBV30, the J gene TRBJ1-6; D unclear. V was clipped by 1 base and J by 9 bases, with 7 bases between them. Germline-derived CDR1 and CDR2 are GTSNPN and SVGIG (reference sequence). This CDR3 spans 12 amino acids. Written as DNA, the CDR3 is TGTGCCTGGAGTGGACTGCGTTCACCCCTCCACTTT. Encoded protein: CAWSGLRSPLHF.

V and J are TRBV5-4 and TRBJ1-1; D gene uncertain. Trimming cost V 0 bases and J 1 base, with 16 bases left between them. This CDR3 spans 17 amino acids. Germline CDR1 SGHNT, CDR2 YYREEE (reference sequence). As DNA, the CDR3 is TGTGCCAGCAGCTTGGCCTTCAAAAAACCGCGGAACACTGAAGCTTTCTTT. It encodes CASSLAFKKPRNTEAFF.

J is TRBJ1-1 and V is TRBV2, with TRBD1 identical over 12 bases. V lost 3 bases, J lost 0 bases, and 5 bases stayed unmatched. The CDR3 is 17 residues long. The V gene's germline CDR1 is SNHLY and CDR2 FYNNEI. The CDR3: CASSELGTGGMNTEAFF. In DNA form, the CDR3 reads TGTGCCAGCAGTGAGCTAGGGACAGGGGGCATGAACACTGAAGCTTTCTTT.

The chain joins TRBV9 to TRBJ1-5; D remains ambiguous. This CDR3 contains 13 residues. Trimming pared 4 bases from V and 3 bases from J, leaving 8 bases between. CDR1 is SGDLS, CDR2 YYNGEE, per germline. The CDR3 DNA sequence: TGTGCCAGCAGCCCGAGCGACAATCAGCCCCAGCATTTT. Amino acid sequence: CASSPSDNQPQHF.

This clone was seen a few times. The rearrangement joins TRBV15 to TRBJ1-1; the match to TRBD1 covers 8 bases. After removal of 2 bases from V and 4 bases from J, the junction contained 3 bases not matched to a gene. The length of the CDR3 is 14 residues. Germline lookup yields CDR1 LNHNV and CDR2 YYDKDF (reference sequence). The CDR3 DNA reads TGTGCCACCAGCAGACCCGACAGGGGCACTGAAGCTTTCTTT. Translated: CATSRPDRGTEAFF.

V is TRBV4-1 and J is TRBJ1-4; D uncertain. Per the germline V gene, CDR1 is MGHRA and CDR2 is YSYEKL. V lost 2 bases and J lost 8, with 15 bases in between. CDR3 length: 15 amino acids. The CDR3 coding sequence is TGCGCCAGCAGCCAACCTATAAGAAGAAGCGAAAAACTGTTTTTT. Translation gives CASSQPIRRSEKLFF.

This chain links TRBV2 with TRBJ2-7, with D tentatively TRBD1 (5 bases). This CDR3 region has 15 residues. Germline loops: CDR1 SNHLY, CDR2 FYNNEI. V lost 1 base and J lost 0, with 10 bases in between. The CDR3 sequence is CASSEDGATSYEQYF. The CDR3 bases are TGTGCCAGCAGTGAAGATGGGGCTACCTCCTACGAGCAGTACTTC.

The genes are TRBV7-2 and TRBJ2-5; 7 positions agree with TRBD2. Germline-derived CDR1 and CDR2 are SGHTA and FQGNSA. The V segment lost 1 base and the J segment 5 bases; nucleotides outside the gene matches: 10. CDR3 size: 16 residues. The CDR3 is CASSLEAGGTGETQYF. CDR3 DNA: TGTGCCAGCAGCTTAGAGGCCGGGGGGACCGGGGAGACCCAGTACTTC.

In regard to this clone: Relative to the germline gene, one junction end is altered; a read error may explain this. This chain uses TRBV10-3 with TRBJ1-2; D gene unclear. This CDR3 is 12 amino acids long. CDR1 is ENHRY, CDR2 SYGVKD, per germline. The CDR3 loop reads CAISESPEAPCF. The DNA of the CDR3 is TGTGCCATCAGTGAGTCCCCGGAGGCCCCCTGCTTC.

The chain uses TRBV2 and TRBJ2-5, with D perhaps TRBD1 (7 bases). Per the germline V gene, CDR1 is SNHLY and CDR2 is FYNNEI. CDR3 size: 13 residues. Trimming pared 6 bases from V and 5 bases from J, leaving 13 bases between. The CDR3 DNA follows: TGTGCCAGCAGGGAGGGGGCCGGTGAGACCCAGTACTTC. This encodes CASREGAGETQYF.

This clone was recorded only once. V usage is TRBV27 and J usage is TRBJ1-4, with 8 bases aligning to TRBD1. Unmatched junction bases numbered 6, after V lost 9 bases and J lost 6 bases. Looked up from germline, CDR1 is MNHEY and CDR2 is SMNVEV (reference sequence). The CDR3 is 13 residues long. CDR3 region: CASSGGAYEKLFF. DNA for the CDR3: TGTGCCAGTTCAGGGGGCGCGTATGAAAAACTGTTTTTT.

This sequence joins TRBV30 and TRBJ2-3; D unresolved. The CDR3 sequence is 17 residues long. V lost 3 bases, J lost 1 base, and 20 bases lay in between. Germline V gene sequence: CDR1 GTSNPN, CDR2 SVGIG (reference sequence). The CDR3 protein is CAWRLLSRVVGTDTQYF. In DNA, the CDR3 is TGTGCCTGGAGACTCTTATCACGGGTTGTCGGCACAGATACGCAGTATTTT.

The chain joins TRBV6-5 to TRBJ1-5; weak D call: TRBD1 (5 bases). The germline V gene has CDR1 MNHEY and CDR2 SVGAGI. This CDR3 spans 15 amino acids. V dropped 6 bases and J dropped 6 bases, with 18 bases sitting between them. The CDR3 spells CASSRQWGGGQPQHF. The CDR3 region has the DNA TGTGCCAGCAGCCGACAGTGGGGGGGAGGTCAGCCCCAGCATTTT.

Comment on this clone: Relative to the germline gene, one junction end is altered; a read error may explain this. The genes are TRBV9 and TRBJ2-7; tentatively, D is TRBD2 (7 bases). Germline V CDR1 and CDR2: SGDLS, YYNGEE. The CDR3 has 15 amino acids. The CDR3 here is CTSSEGGTASYEQYF. For the CDR3, the DNA is TGTACCAGCAGCGAGGGGGGGACGGCCTCCTACGAGCAGTACTTC.

The chain joins TRBV7-2 to TRBJ1-1, with D possibly matching TRBD1 (5 bases). Germline V lookup: CDR1 SGHTA, CDR2 FQGNSA. The CDR3 sequence is 13 residues long. The V end lost 4 bases, the J end lost 1 base, and 7 bases lay between the germline ends. The chain's CDR3 is CASSSQGNTEAFF. CDR3 bases: TGTGCCAGCAGCTCTCAGGGGAACACTGAAGCTTTCTTT.

Regarding this clone: The conserved final phenylalanine or tryptophan is absent from the CDR3, which likely points to a read error. In nucleotides, the CDR3 is TGTGCCAGCAGCTTTGGAGAGAACACTGAAGCTTTCCTT. The encoded protein is CASSFGENTEAFL. This chain connects TRBV7-6 to TRBJ1-1, with D hard to call. The CDR3 has 13 residues. The V end lost 3 bases, the J end lost 1 base, and 6 bases lay between the germline ends. CDR1 and CDR2 from the germline V gene are SGHVS and FNYEAQ.

The J gene is TRBJ2-7, the V gene TRBV5-6; possible D gene TRBD2, 5 bases. Trimming took 6 bases from V and 4 from J, leaving 8 bases between them. The germline gives CDR1 SGHDT, CDR2 YYEEEE. This CDR3 contains 11 residues. The CDR3 protein is CASTSGYEQYF. CDR3 coding DNA: TGTGCCAGCACCTCGGGATACGAGCAGTACTTC.

The rearrangement joins TRBV30 to TRBJ2-2; TRBD1 agrees at 9 bases. CDR3 length: 16 residues. Unmatched junction bases numbered 11, after V lost 5 bases and J lost 4 bases. In germline, CDR1 is GTSNPN, CDR2 SVGIG (reference sequence). CDR3 region: CAWDGHRGRGTGELFF. The CDR3 DNA is TGTGCCTGGGATGGACACAGGGGGCGGGGCACCGGGGAGCTGTTTTTT.

This clone was seen only once. The chain couples TRBV18 to TRBJ2-7; 10 bases agree with TRBD2. The CDR3 sequence is 15 residues long. CDR1 and CDR2 from the germline V gene are KGHSH and LQKENI. J gave up 3 bases and V 5 bases, and 7 bases lay outside the gene matches. The CDR3 spells CASSSLPSGSYEQYF. As DNA, the CDR3 is TGTGCCAGCTCATCCCTGCCTAGCGGGAGCTACGAGCAGTACTTC.

J is TRBJ2-2 and V is TRBV7-2; D is perhaps TRBD2 (5 bases). V lost 1 base, J lost 7 bases, and 13 bases lay in between. CDR1 is SGHTA, CDR2 FQGNSA, per germline. CDR3 length: 15 residues. CDR3 region: CASSLGGFNVGELFF. The CDR3 DNA reads TGTGCCAGCAGCTTAGGCGGGTTCAACGTCGGGGAGCTGTTTTTT.

The rearrangement joins TRBV28 to TRBJ2-7; 7 nucleotides line up with TRBD1. The CDR3 has 14 amino acids. CDR1 and CDR2 from the germline V gene are MDHEN and SYDVKM. V dropped 4 bases and J dropped 0; count of bases not matched to a gene: 3. CDR3 nucleotides: TGTGCCAGCAGTTCGACAGGGTCCTCCTACGAGCAGTACTTC. Amino acid sequence: CASSSTGSSYEQYF.

This sequence joins TRBV9 and TRBJ2-3; D might be TRBD2 (6 bases). Deletions cut 1 base from V and 0 bases from J, with 9 bases between. The CDR3 spans 15 residues. Germline lookup yields CDR1 SGDLS and CDR2 YYNGEE. The CDR3 nucleotides are TGTGCCAGCAGCGTACTAGCGCAGAGCACAGATACGCAGTATTTT. This gives the protein CASSVLAQSTDTQYF. The complete variable domain, with remaining parts taken from reference TRBV9 and TRBJ2-3, reads DSGVTQTPKHLITATGQRVTLRCSPRSGDLSVYWYQQSLDQGLQFLIQYYNGEERAKGNILERFSAQQFPDLHSELNLSSLELGDSALYFCASSVLAQSTDTQYFGPGTRLTVL.